This T cell receptor (beta chain) was recovered during a study of shared clonotypes between healthy human individuals. Whole-study results and caveats: Sampling involved blood alone; tissue repertoires likely differ.

Points on this clone: Its target is unknown.

A roughly 200 ng quantity of DNA, approximately 29,000 T cell genomes, went into the sorted-subset replicate PCRs. Here immunoSEQ multiplex PCR was the method, and the copy in TCRdb shows in-frame clones only, minus some. The data contain fewer than 1.4 million clones, roughly 74% of them singletons. Germline V CDR1 and CDR2: MGHDK, SYGVNS. The CDR3 runs to 15 residues. V shed 8 bases and J shed 2 bases, with 16 bases lying between them. Sequencing input: memory CD4+ T cells from PBMCs. As for subset: CD45RA-negative fraction. This chain uses TRBV25-1 with TRBJ2-1, with D perhaps matching TRBD2 (6 bases). The receptor was derived from a man younger than 30 in good health. Some clones in this sample may be carry-over from other donors' samples. For the CDR3, the DNA is TGTGCCAGCGGGCGTGCCGGGAGCACCTACAATGAGCAGTTCTTC. Translating it yields CASGRAGSTYNEQFF. Complete variable domain (other parts from reference TRBV25-1 and TRBJ2-1): EADIYQTPRYLVIGTGKKITLECSQTMGHDKMYWYQQDPGMELHLIHYSYGVNSTEKGDLSSESTVSRIRTEHFPLTLESARPSHTSQYLCASGRAGSTYNEQFFGPGTRLTVL.